A selection of T cell receptor beta chains follows, all from one sample in a study of spatial heterogeneity in lung cancer. In TCRdb, the 5' RACE reads were re-called with MiXCR into one record per CDR3 protein. The data show roughly 91,000 distinct CDR3 sequences, with approximately 21% seen just once and less than 7.5% held by the top ten. The input for sequencing was PBMCs, taken at surgery. All receptors derive from a male donor with early-stage non-small cell lung cancer. The CDR3 runs from the conserved cysteine through the conserved F or W. The D gene is left open where the match is weak. Part of the rows lack a size; the others show once, few, many or a class for expanded clones.

>few|TRBJ1-1|TRBV18|-
TGTGCCAGCTCACCAAACCGGGGAGCTGAAGCTTTCTTT
CASSPNRGAEAFF
>few|TRBJ1-6|TRBV4-2|-
TGTGCCAGCAGTCCCTCCCCCCCGGGACTTTCACCCCTCCACTTT
CASSPSPPGLSPLHF
>few|TRBJ1-2|TRBV19|-
TGTGCCAGTAAAAGAGGCACAGAGGTTGCGGATGGCTACACCTTC
CASKRGTEVADGYTF
>few|TRBJ2-7|TRBV3-1|-
TGTGCCAGCAGCCCTAGAAGGGGAACCTACGAGCAGTACTTC
CASSPRRGTYEQYF
>-|TRBJ2-3|TRBV18|-
TGTGCCAGCTCACCACTTGGTGATACGCAGTATTTT
CASSPLGDTQYF
>-|TRBJ2-3|TRBV4-1|-
TGCGCCAGCAGCCAAGGACTACTGGGAACAGATACGCAGTATTTT
CASSQGLLGTDTQYF
>-|TRBJ2-1|TRBV7-2|-
TGTGCCAGCAGCTCTACTTTAGACGCCAATGAGCAGTTCTTC
CASSSTLDANEQFF
>-|TRBJ2-5|TRBV6-2/TRBV6-3|-
TGTGCCAGCAGTTACGGGGGGACAGAAGAGACCCAGTACTTC
CASSYGGTEETQYF
>-|TRBJ2-4|TRBV6-1|-
TGTGCCAGCAGTGAAAGGCAGGGAGTAGCCAAAAACATTCAGTACTTC
CASSERQGVAKNIQYF
>-|TRBJ1-1|TRBV29-1|-
TGCAGCGCTCTCGTGGGGAGGAACACTGAAGCTTTCTTT
CSALVGRNTEAFF
>few|TRBJ1-2|TRBV20-1|TRBD1
TGCAGTGCTACACGACAGGGGGACTATGGCTACACCTTC
CSATRQGDYGYTF
>-|TRBJ2-3|TRBV5-1|-
TGCGCCAGCAGCCCGAATCCGCAGCGGGGCACAGATACGCAGTATTTT
CASSPNPQRGTDTQYF
>-|TRBJ2-3|TRBV6-4|TRBD2
TGTGCCAGCAGCCTGACTAGCGAGCCAGCAGATACGCAGTATTTT
CASSLTSEPADTQYF
>-|TRBJ1-3|TRBV5-4|TRBD1
TGTGCCAGCAGCCCGGGAACGGGACAGGGAGTAGCGGGAAACACCATATATTTT
CASSPGTGQGVAGNTIYF
>few|TRBJ2-3|TRBV27|-
TGTGCCAGCAGCTTATTAGACAGCACAGATACGCAGTATTTT
CASSLLDSTDTQYF
>few|TRBJ2-6|TRBV12-3/TRBV12-4|-
TGTGCCAGCAGTTCTGGAGGGGCCAACGTCCTGACTTTC
CASSSGGANVLTF
>-|TRBJ2-3|TRBV3-1|TRBD2
TGTGCCAGCAGCCGAGGCGTGACTAGCGGTAGCACAGATACGCAGTATTTT
CASSRGVTSGSTDTQYF
>many|TRBJ2-3|TRBV28|-
TGTGCCAGCAACCCGGGTCATGTAAATACGCAGTATTTT
CASNPGHVNTQYF
>few|TRBJ2-7|TRBV6-6|-
TGTGCCAGCAGTTACTCTAGCGACGAGCAGTACTTC
CASSYSSDEQYF
>-|TRBJ2-7|TRBV5-1|-
TGCGCCAGCAAGAGAGGTGGCTCCTACGAGCAGTACTTC
CASKRGGSYEQYF
>few|TRBJ2-7|TRBV7-8|-
TGTGCCAGCAGCTTAATAGTAGCGGCATCCTACGAGCAGTACTTC
CASSLIVAASYEQYF
>many|TRBJ2-1|TRBV6-5|-
TGTGCCAGCAGTTCATTTGGCCATAACAATGAGCAGTTCTTC
CASSSFGHNNEQFF
>few|TRBJ1-2|TRBV7-2|-
TGTGCCAGCAGGGGACGGACAGACTACACCTTC
CASRGRTDYTF
>once|TRBJ2-5|TRBV11-2|TRBD1
TGTGCCAGCAGCCCCCGGACAGGGGGGAAAGAGACCCAGTACTTC
CASSPRTGGKETQYF
>many|TRBJ2-2|TRBV7-7|TRBD1
TGTGCTAGCAGCCGGGACAGACTAAACACCGGGGAGCTGTTTTTT
CASSRDRLNTGELFF
>-|TRBJ2-3|TRBV29-1|TRBD2
TGCAGCGCCGGAGCGGGAGACACAGATACGCAGTATTTT
CSAGAGDTDTQYF
>-|TRBJ1-5|TRBV20-1|-
TGCAGTGCTAGAGGAAGACGCCGTTCGGACGACAATCAGCCCCAGCATTTT
CSARGRRRSDDNQPQHF
>-|TRBJ2-7|TRBV11-2|-
TGTGCCAGCAGCCCCTCTTTGGGGTTGAGCTCCTACGAGCAGTACTTC
CASSPSLGLSSYEQYF
>-|TRBJ2-7|TRBV5-6|-
TGTGCCAGCAGCTTGGAGGGGCAGGACGACGAGCAGTACTTC
CASSLEGQDDEQYF
>-|TRBJ2-3|TRBV29-1|TRBD1
TGCAGCGTTGAGGACAGGGGCCCAGATACGCAGTATTTT
CSVEDRGPDTQYF
>-|TRBJ1-1|TRBV7-9|-
TGTGCCAGCAGCCGGCTAATGGGGGTGGCTGAAGCTTTCTTT
CASSRLMGVAEAFF
>-|TRBJ1-2|TRBV5-1|-
TGCGCCAGCAGCCCGGCCGGGGGGTATGGCTACACCTTC
CASSPAGGYGYTF
>many|TRBJ2-7|TRBV6-5|-
TGTGCCAGCAGCCCCCCCAGCCGACACGAGCAGTACTTC
CASSPPSRHEQYF
>-|TRBJ1-1|TRBV6-5|-
TGTGCCAGCAGTTACGCGGGACGGTTCACTGAAGCTTTCTTT
CASSYAGRFTEAFF
>few|TRBJ2-1|TRBV5-1|TRBD2
TGCGCCAGCAGCAATAGCGGGGGAAACTACAATGAGCAGTTCTTC
CASSNSGGNYNEQFF
>few|TRBJ2-5|TRBV7-2|-
TGTGCCAGCAGCTTAGTCTTACCTGGGGAGACCCAGTACTTC
CASSLVLPGETQYF
>few|TRBJ1-5|TRBV6-4|-
TGTGCCAGCAGACGACAGGCCGATAGCAATCAGCCCCAGCATTTT
CASRRQADSNQPQHF
>few|TRBJ2-7|TRBV11-2|-
TGTGCCAGCAGCTCCCCCTGGGGGGACGAGCAGTACTTC
CASSSPWGDEQYF
>-|TRBJ2-1|TRBV24-1|-
TGTGCCACCAGCGCCAGCCAGGGGTCTGAGCAGTTCTTC
CATSASQGSEQFF
>-|TRBJ2-3|TRBV29-1|TRBD2
TGCAGCGTTATAGCGGGGTTTAGCACAGATACGCAGTATTTT
CSVIAGFSTDTQYF
>-|TRBJ1-6|TRBV11-2|-
TGTGCCAGCAGCGTAAGGAATAATTCACCCCTCCACTTT
CASSVRNNSPLHF
>many|TRBJ2-3|TRBV29-1|TRBD1
TGCAGCGGAGGAGACAGGGGAGATACGCAGTATTTT
CSGGDRGDTQYF
>many|TRBJ2-7|TRBV6-6|TRBD1
TGTGCCAGCAGTTACCCATGGGGGACAGGGGTCTACGAGCAGTACTTC
CASSYPWGTGVYEQYF
>-|TRBJ2-5|TRBV7-6|TRBD2
TGTGCCAGCAGCTTAGAGATAGCGGGAAATCAAGAGACCCAGTACTTC
CASSLEIAGNQETQYF
>-|TRBJ2-5|TRBV3-1|-
TGTGCCAGCAGCCTAGGTGCGGAGACCCAGTACTTC
CASSLGAETQYF
>few|TRBJ2-7|TRBV2|-
TGTGCCAGCAGTGAAGCTTGGGCAGTCTACGAGCAGTACTTC
CASSEAWAVYEQYF
>once|TRBJ1-4|TRBV5-3|TRBD1
TGTGCCAGAAGCCAAGCAGGGGGCCACAGTTTGAAGACTAATGAAAAACTGTTTTTT
CARSQAGGHSLKTNEKLFF
>-|TRBJ2-2|TRBV19|-
TGTGCCAGTTGGAGGAGGGCCGGGGAGCTGTTTTTT
CASWRRAGELFF
>-|TRBJ2-5|TRBV11-2|-
TGTGCCAGCAGCAGGATACAGGGCCAAGAGACCCAGTACTTC
CASSRIQGQETQYF